Each of the 21 T cell receptor beta chains below was sequenced from the same sample in a study of blood T cells in healthy people across ages. PCR was performed a second time for roughly 7 to 12 cycles using a sample-barcoded 5' primer and a J-beta primer mix. TCRdb redid the calling of the 5' RACE reads with MiXCR, one entry per CDR3 protein. The sample holds 600,000 or so distinct CDR3 sequences, about 30% seen once. The source material was blood. Receptors originate from a woman over 75 in good health.

The sample holds a few counts of this clonotype. V and J are TRBV12-3 or TRBV12-4 and TRBJ2-1, with no clear D. Trimming shortened V by 5 bases and J by 4 bases, and 15 bases separated the two germline ends. The CDR3 is made up of 15 amino acids. This CDR3 is CASSTRVFGYNEQFF. The CDR3 bases are TGTGCCAGCAGTACCCGGGTTTTTGGGTACAATGAGCAGTTCTTC.

As to this clonotype: Given a much more abundant clone one base away, this may be a read error. The chain employs TRBV20-1 and TRBJ1-5, with 8 bases fitting TRBD1. Unmatched junction bases numbered 11, after V lost 1 base and J lost 9 bases. Germline V gene data show CDR1 as DFQATT and CDR2 as SNEGSKA (reference sequence). This CDR3 spans 15 amino acids. CDR3 amino acids: CSARASGGLILPQHF. The CDR3, as DNA: TGCAGTGCTAGAGCATCAGGGGGCTTGATACTGCCCCAGCATTTT.

This clonotype came up many times. This chain links TRBV20-1 with TRBJ2-7; no definite D call. V was clipped by 6 bases and J by 3 bases, with 9 bases between them. The germline CDR1 and CDR2 sequences are DFQATT and SNEGSKA (reference sequence). The CDR3 runs to 11 residues. The CDR3: CSARRIYEQYF. Here the CDR3 DNA reads TGCAGTGCCAGACGGATCTACGAGCAGTACTTC.

This clonotype was found many times. The chain links TRBV5-1 to TRBJ2-3; D gene uncertain. Germline V CDR1 and CDR2: SGHRS, YFSETQ. CDR3 length: 14 amino acids. The V end was cut by 0 bases, the J end by 9 bases, with 14 bases between. Here the CDR3 reads CASSLAFNIITQYF. The CDR3 DNA reads as TGCGCCAGCAGCTTGGCCTTTAACATAATAACGCAGTATTTT.

This sequence joins TRBV7-2 and TRBJ2-2; D possibly corresponds to TRBD2 (7 bases). The ends were cut back, 1 base at V and 4 bases at J, with 10 bases in the middle. The CDR3 has 15 amino acids. Germline CDR1 reads SGHTA; CDR2 reads FQGNSA. The chain's CDR3 is CASSLEGGRTGELFF. The CDR3 DNA is TGTGCCAGCAGCTTAGAGGGGGGGCGCACCGGGGAGCTGTTTTTT.

A remark on this clonotype: A much larger clone lies a single base off, so this may be a read error. V gene TRBV7-2 combines with J gene TRBJ2-1, with 14 bases matching TRBD2. Unmatched junction bases numbered 13, after V lost 1 base and J lost 8 bases. From germline, CDR1 is SGHTA and CDR2 FQGNSA. The CDR3 has 19 residues. CDR3 coding DNA: TGTGCCAGCAGCTTAGGGCGCAGGGGAGGGACTAGCGGGGGTCATGAGCAGTTCTTC. It is translated as CASSLGRRGGTSGGHEQFF.

CDR3 amino acids: CAISESAGRSYEQYF. The DNA for the CDR3 is TGTGCCATCAGTGAGTCGGCGGGACGGTCCTACGAGCAGTACTTC. This rearrangement joins TRBV10-3 to TRBJ2-7, with TRBD2 as a possible D gene (6 bases). Germline values: CDR1 ENHRY, CDR2 SYGVKD. Trimming removed 0 bases at V and 1 base at J, with 10 bases between. This CDR3 is built from 15 residues.

The chain combines TRBV20-1 with TRBJ1-2; maybe TRBD1 (6 bases). Trimming took 3 bases from V and 1 from J, leaving 9 bases between them. This CDR3 has 13 amino acids. Per germline, CDR1 DFQATT and CDR2 SNEGSKA (reference sequence). The CDR3 sequence: CSARGGLNYGYTF. The CDR3 DNA follows: TGCAGTGCTAGGGGGGGCCTTAACTATGGCTACACCTTC.

This clonotype has just a few counts. This may be a read error, as it is one base from a much larger clone. The J gene is TRBJ1-5, the V gene TRBV10-3, with 8 bases matching TRBD1. The J segment lost 6 bases and the V segment lost 6 bases, leaving 7 bases of the junction unmatched. Germline V gene lookup returns CDR1 ENHRY and CDR2 SYGVKD. This CDR3 has 14 amino acids. The CDR3 reads CAISCGQGGQPQHF. CDR3 DNA: TGTGCCATCAGCTGTGGACAGGGCGGTCAGCCCCAGCATTTT.

This clonotype was detected ten times or more. The chain is built from TRBV7-9 and TRBJ2-1, with D tentatively TRBD1 (6 bases). CDR1 is SEHNR, CDR2 FQNEAQ, per germline (reference sequence). This CDR3 has 13 amino acids. Trimming cost V 5 bases and J 6 bases, with 11 bases left between them. CDR3 DNA sequence: TGTGCCAGCAGCGACATCAGGGGCAATGAGCAGTTCTTC. Its protein is CASSDIRGNEQFF.

J is TRBJ2-5 and V is TRBV6-1; D may correspond to TRBD1 or TRBD2 (7 bases each). The V end was cut by 8 bases, the J end by 11 bases, with 21 bases between. CDR1 and CDR2 (germline): MNHNS, SASEGT. The CDR3 has 13 amino acids. The CDR3 region has the DNA TGTGCCAGCCGGGGGGTAGGGGGCAATGAGCAGTACTTC. Translation gives CASRGVGGNEQYF.

The chain joins TRBV4-1 to TRBJ1-1; perhaps TRBD1 as D (5 bases). CDR1 MGHRA and CDR2 YSYEKL come from the germline V gene. The CDR3 runs to 12 residues. V was cut by 6 bases and J by 4 bases, with 9 bases left in between. CDR3 amino acids: CASRGVGTEAFF. The CDR3 region has the DNA TGCGCCAGCAGGGGGGTTGGCACTGAAGCTTTCTTT.

This clonotype has ten or more counts. The V and J genes are TRBV7-2 and TRBJ2-3; maybe TRBD1 (5 bases). The ends were cut back, 5 bases at V and 2 bases at J, with 11 bases in the middle. Germline-derived CDR1 and CDR2 are SGHTA and FQGNSA. This CDR3 has 14 residues. This CDR3 is CASSTGQYTDTQYF. CDR3 DNA sequence: TGTGCCAGCAGCACCGGACAATACACAGATACGCAGTATTTT.

The chain combines TRBV20-1 with TRBJ2-1; 10 bases align to TRBD2. CDR1 is DFQATT and CDR2 is SNEGSKA in the germline V gene (reference sequence). CDR3 length: 16 residues. The CDR3: CSKADFLAGVQNEQFF. CDR3 coding DNA: TGCAGCAAGGCTGACTTCCTAGCGGGGGTACAGAATGAGCAGTTCTTC.

There are many counts of this clonotype. The CDR3 bases are TGTGCCAGCACCAAAGACAGCCTCTATGGCTACACCTTC. Its protein is CASTKDSLYGYTF. The chain joins TRBV7-8 to TRBJ1-2; TRBD1 is a possible D gene (5 bases). This CDR3 comprises 13 residues. Germline assignment: CDR1 SGHVS and CDR2 FQNEAQ. The ends were cut back, 7 bases at V and 4 bases at J, with 13 bases in the middle.

The chain joins TRBV7-2 to TRBJ2-3, with D possibly matching TRBD1 (6 bases). The CDR3 runs to 15 residues. V shed 2 bases and J shed 2 bases, with 11 bases lying between them. Germline values: CDR1 SGHTA, CDR2 FQGNSA. This CDR3 is CASSLMGHDTDTQYF. As DNA, the CDR3 is TGTGCCAGCAGCTTAATGGGACACGACACAGATACGCAGTATTTT.

Ten or more counts support this clonotype. Written as DNA, the CDR3 is TGCGCCAGCAGCCGAGTAGGGGGTTCAGAGACCCAGTACTTC. Its protein product is CASSRVGGSETQYF. The chain couples TRBV4-1 to TRBJ2-5; D is perhaps TRBD1 (6 bases). Germline CDR1 MGHRA, CDR2 YSYEKL. V dropped 4 bases and J dropped 4 bases, with 13 bases sitting between them. The CDR3 length is 14 residues.

There are many counts of this clonotype. This chain links TRBV10-3 with TRBJ1-4; D gene uncertain. Germline-derived CDR1 and CDR2 are ENHRY and SYGVKD. Trimming removed 4 bases at V and 5 bases at J, with 8 bases between. The CDR3 is 13 residues long. In DNA form, the CDR3 reads TGTGCCATCAGTGCCCGGAAGAATGAAAAACTGTTTTTT. This gives the protein CAISARKNEKLFF.

Concerning this clonotype: This clone may be a read error of a much larger clone one base away. The chain uses TRBV29-1 and TRBJ2-3; D unresolved. The CDR3 spans 11 residues. V was pared by 1 base and J by 5 bases, with 4 bases between. Germline CDR1 is SQVTM and CDR2 is ANQGSEA. The CDR3: CSVEARDTQYF. DNA for the CDR3: TGCAGCGTTGAAGCCAGAGATACGCAGTATTTT.

The chain uses TRBV12-3 or TRBV12-4 and TRBJ2-3; tentatively, D is TRBD1 (5 bases). Deletions cut 3 bases from V and 4 bases from J, with 11 bases between. This CDR3 contains 14 residues. CDR3 DNA: TGTGCCAGCAGTTTTAGGATAGGGGCAGATACGCAGTATTTT. Residues: CASSFRIGADTQYF.

This clonotype came up a few times. A much bigger clone sits one base away, suggesting this may be a read error. The chain couples TRBV28 to TRBJ1-2; maybe TRBD1 (5 bases). This CDR3 has 14 amino acids. Per the germline V gene, CDR1 is MDHEN and CDR2 is SYDVKM. The V gene lost 6 bases and the J gene lost 2 bases, with 13 bases spanning the gap. CDR3 nucleotides: TGTGCCAGCAGGGGGGTCGGGAGAAACTATGGCTACACCTTC. Translation: CASRGVGRNYGYTF.